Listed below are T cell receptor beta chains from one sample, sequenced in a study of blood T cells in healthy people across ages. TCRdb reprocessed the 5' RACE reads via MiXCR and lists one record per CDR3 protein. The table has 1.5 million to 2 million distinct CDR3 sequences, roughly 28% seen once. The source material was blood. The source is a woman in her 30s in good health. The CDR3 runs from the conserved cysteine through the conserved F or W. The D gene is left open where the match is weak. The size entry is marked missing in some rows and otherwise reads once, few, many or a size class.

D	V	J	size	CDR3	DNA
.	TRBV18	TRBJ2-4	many	CASSPEGMGNIQYF	TGTGCCAGCTCACCGGAAGGGATGGGCAACATTCAGTACTTC
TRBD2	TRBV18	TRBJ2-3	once	CASSPGTSGYTQYF	TGTGCCAGCTCACCAGGGACTAGCGGTTATACGCAGTATTTT
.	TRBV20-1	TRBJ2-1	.	CSAREGGQTINNEQFF	TGCAGTGCTAGAGAGGGGGGACAGACCATAAACAATGAGCAGTTCTTC
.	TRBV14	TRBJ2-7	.	CASSQVKGGAYEQYF	TGTGCCAGCAGCCAAGTTAAGGGGGGGGCCTACGAGCAGTACTTC
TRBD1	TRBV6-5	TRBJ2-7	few	CASRNGQGVDEQYF	TGTGCCAGCAGAAACGGACAGGGGGTTGACGAGCAGTACTTC
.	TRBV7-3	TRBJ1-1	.	CASSPPLGENTEAFF	TGTGCCAGCAGCCCCCCCCTGGGGGAGAACACTGAAGCTTTCTTT
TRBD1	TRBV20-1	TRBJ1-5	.	CSARERGQGLQPQHF	TGCAGTGCTAGAGAAAGAGGACAGGGATTGCAGCCCCAGCATTTT
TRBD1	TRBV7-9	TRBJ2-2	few	CASSFALTGSGELFF	TGTGCCAGCAGCTTCGCTCTGACAGGGAGCGGGGAGCTGTTTTTT
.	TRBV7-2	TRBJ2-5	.	CASSLVGGGSQETQYF	TGTGCCAGCAGCTTAGTGGGGGGTGGAAGCCAAGAGACCCAGTACTTC
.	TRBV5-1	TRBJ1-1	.	CASSLAGKPEAFF	TGCGCCAGCAGCTTGGCAGGGAAGCCTGAAGCTTTCTTT
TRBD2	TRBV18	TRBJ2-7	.	CASAYVRRPSGGWYEQYF	TGTGCCAGCGCTTATGTAAGACGACCTAGCGGGGGGTGGTACGAGCAGTACTTC
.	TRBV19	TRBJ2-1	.	CASSIIPNLGGYNEQFF	TGTGCCAGTAGTATTATCCCAAACCTAGGGGGTTACAATGAGCAGTTCTTC
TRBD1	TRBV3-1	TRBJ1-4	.	CASSFRDRVEKLFF	TGTGCCAGCAGCTTCCGGGACAGGGTTGAAAAACTGTTTTTT
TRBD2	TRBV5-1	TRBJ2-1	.	CASSLIPGGLNEQFF	TGCGCCAGCAGCTTGATTCCGGGGGGGCTGAATGAGCAGTTCTTC
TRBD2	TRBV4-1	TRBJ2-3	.	CASSHTRLATIGDTQYF	TGCGCCAGCAGCCATACCCGACTAGCGACCATCGGGGATACGCAGTATTTT
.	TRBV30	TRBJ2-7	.	CAWSQAVTYEQYF	TGTGCCTGGAGTCAGGCGGTTACCTACGAGCAGTACTTC
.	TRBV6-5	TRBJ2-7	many	CASSSSGDPPYEQYF	TGTGCCAGCAGTTCGTCCGGGGATCCACCCTACGAGCAGTACTTC
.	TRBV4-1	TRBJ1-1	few	CASSSVMNTEAFF	TGCGCCAGCAGCTCCGTCATGAACACTGAAGCTTTCTTT
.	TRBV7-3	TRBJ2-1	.	CASSLEGGGVTEQFF	TGTGCCAGCAGCTTGGAGGGGGGAGGGGTTACTGAGCAGTTCTTC
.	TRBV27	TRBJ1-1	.	CASSFQRRDEAFF	TGTGCCAGCAGTTTCCAAAGAAGAGATGAAGCTTTCTTT
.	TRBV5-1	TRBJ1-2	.	CTSSAADPDYGYTF	TGCACCAGCAGCGCAGCAGACCCCGACTATGGCTACACCTTC
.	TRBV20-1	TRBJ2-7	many	CSAKNYEQYF	TGCAGTGCTAAAAACTACGAGCAGTACTTC
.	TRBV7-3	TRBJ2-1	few	CASSLTLGGDEQFF	TGTGCCAGCAGCTTAACGTTGGGGGGCGATGAGCAGTTCTTC
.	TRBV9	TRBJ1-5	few	CASSVDIGQPQHF	TGTGCCAGCAGCGTAGATATTGGTCAGCCCCAGCATTTT
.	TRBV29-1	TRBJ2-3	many	CSALDGDTDTQYF	TGCAGCGCCCTGGACGGGGACACAGATACGCAGTATTTT
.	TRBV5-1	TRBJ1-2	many	CASSLAGFGYTF	TGTGCCAGCAGTTTAGCGGGGTTTGGCTACACCTTC
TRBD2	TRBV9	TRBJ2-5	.	CASSITIGRIYNEQYF	TGTGCCAGCAGCATCACTATCGGGAGGATCTACAATGAGCAGTACTTC
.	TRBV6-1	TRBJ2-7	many	CASTERPYEQYF	TGTGCCAGCACGGAGCGACCCTACGAGCAGTACTTC
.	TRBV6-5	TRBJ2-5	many	CASSTLARQETQYF	TGTGCCAGCAGTACACTAGCCCGCCAAGAGACCCAGTACTTC
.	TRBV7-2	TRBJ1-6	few	CASSLGVRSPLHF	TGTGCCAGCAGCTTAGGCGTTAGATCACCCCTCCACTTT
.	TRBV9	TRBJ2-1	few	CASSAPTAYNEQFF	TGTGCCAGCAGCGCCCCCACAGCGTACAATGAGCAGTTCTTC
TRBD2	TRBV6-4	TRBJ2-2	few	CASSPSTSGGTGELFF	TGTGCCAGCAGCCCCTCGACTAGCGGGGGCACCGGGGAGCTGTTTTTT
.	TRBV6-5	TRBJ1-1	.	CASSGAGWNTEAFF	TGTGCCAGCAGCGGGGCAGGTTGGAACACTGAAGCTTTCTTT
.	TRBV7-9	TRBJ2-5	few	CASSLALVEETQYF	TGTGCCAGCAGCTTAGCGCTGGTAGAAGAGACCCAGTACTTC
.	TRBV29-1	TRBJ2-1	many	CSVPTPLRYNEQFF	TGCAGCGTTCCGACTCCTCTCAGGTACAATGAGCAGTTCTTC
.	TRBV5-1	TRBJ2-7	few	CASPQSSYEQYF	TGCGCCAGCCCCCAGAGCTCCTACGAGCAGTACTTC
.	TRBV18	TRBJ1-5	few	CASSLSTGTGQPQHF	TGCGCCAGCTCATTATCAACAGGGACCGGACAGCCCCAGCATTTT
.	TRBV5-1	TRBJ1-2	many	CASSPREGRLNSGYTF	TGCGCCAGCAGCCCTCGAGAAGGGCGGTTGAATTCTGGCTACACCTTC
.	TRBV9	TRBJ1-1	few	CATSSPNTEAFF	TGTGCCACCTCGTCGCCGAACACTGAAGCTTTCTTT
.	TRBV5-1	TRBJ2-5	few	CASSLPGARETQYF	TGCGCCAGCAGCTTACCGGGGGCTAGAGAGACCCAGTACTTC
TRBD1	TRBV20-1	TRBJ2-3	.	CSVREGQGITDTQYF	TGCAGTGTTAGAGAGGGACAGGGGATCACAGATACGCAGTATTTT
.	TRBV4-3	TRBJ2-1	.	CASSQVTGERFF	TGCGCCAGCAGCCAAGTGACGGGGGAGCGGTTCTTC
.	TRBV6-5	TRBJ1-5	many	CASREGNQPQHF	TGTGCCTCGAGGGAGGGCAATCAGCCCCAGCATTTT
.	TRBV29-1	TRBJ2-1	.	CSSAFDSYNEQFF	TGCAGCAGTGCCTTCGACTCCTACAATGAGCAGTTCTTC
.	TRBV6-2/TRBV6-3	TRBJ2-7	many	CASSPGSTGYEQYF	TGTGCCAGCAGCCCGGGGTCGACGGGCTACGAGCAGTACTTC
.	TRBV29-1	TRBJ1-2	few	CSVENAGDYGYTF	TGCAGCGTTGAAAACGCTGGGGACTATGGCTACACCTTC
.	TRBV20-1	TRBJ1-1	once	CSAPEQAGLVNTKAFF	TGCAGTGCCCCCGAACAAGCGGGCCTAGTGAACACTAAAGCTTTCTTT
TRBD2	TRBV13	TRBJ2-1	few	CASSSSGSDNEQFF	TGTGCCAGCAGCTCTAGCGGGAGCGACAATGAGCAGTTCTTC